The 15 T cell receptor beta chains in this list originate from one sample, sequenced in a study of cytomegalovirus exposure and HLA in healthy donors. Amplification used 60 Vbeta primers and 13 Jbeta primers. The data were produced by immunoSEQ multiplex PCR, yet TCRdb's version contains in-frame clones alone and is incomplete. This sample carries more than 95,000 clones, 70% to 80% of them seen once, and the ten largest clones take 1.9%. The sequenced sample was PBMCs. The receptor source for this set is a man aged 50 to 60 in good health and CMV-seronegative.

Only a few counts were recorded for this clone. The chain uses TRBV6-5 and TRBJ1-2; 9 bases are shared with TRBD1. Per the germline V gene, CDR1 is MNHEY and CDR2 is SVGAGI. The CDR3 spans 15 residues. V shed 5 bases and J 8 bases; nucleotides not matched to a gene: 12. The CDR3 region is CASSVNRDRVVGYTF. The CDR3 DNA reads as TGTGCCAGCAGTGTAAATAGGGACAGGGTTGTCGGCTACACCTTC.

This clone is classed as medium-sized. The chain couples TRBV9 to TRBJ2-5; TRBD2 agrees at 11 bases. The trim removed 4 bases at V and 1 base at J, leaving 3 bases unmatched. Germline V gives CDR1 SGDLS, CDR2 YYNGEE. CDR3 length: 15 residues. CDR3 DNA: TGTGCCAGCAGCTCTAGCGGGGGGATCCAAGAGACCCAGTACTTC. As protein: CASSSSGGIQETQYF. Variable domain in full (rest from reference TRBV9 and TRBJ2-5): DSGVTQTPKHLITATGQRVTLRCSPRSGDLSVYWYQQSLDQGLQFLIQYYNGEERAKGNILERFSAQQFPDLHSELNLSSLELGDSALYFCASSSSGGIQETQYFGPGTRLLVL.

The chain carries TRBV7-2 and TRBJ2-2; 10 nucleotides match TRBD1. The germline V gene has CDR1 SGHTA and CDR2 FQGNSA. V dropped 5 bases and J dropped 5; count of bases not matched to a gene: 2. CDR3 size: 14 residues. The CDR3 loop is CASSGQGGTGELFF. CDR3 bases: TGTGCCAGCAGCGGACAGGGGGGTACCGGGGAGCTGTTTTTT.

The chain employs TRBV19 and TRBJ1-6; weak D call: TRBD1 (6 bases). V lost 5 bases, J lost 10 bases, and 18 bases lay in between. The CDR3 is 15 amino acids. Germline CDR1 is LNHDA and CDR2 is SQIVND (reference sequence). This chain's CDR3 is CASSHPTTTGSPLHF. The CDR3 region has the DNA TGTGCCAGTAGTCATCCTACCACGACAGGATCACCCCTCCACTTT.

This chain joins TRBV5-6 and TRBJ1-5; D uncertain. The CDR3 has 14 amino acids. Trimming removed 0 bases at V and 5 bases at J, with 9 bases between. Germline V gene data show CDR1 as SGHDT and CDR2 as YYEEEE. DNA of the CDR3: TGTGCCAGCAGCTTGGACAGCTTTGATCAGCCCCAGCATTTT. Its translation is CASSLDSFDQPQHF.

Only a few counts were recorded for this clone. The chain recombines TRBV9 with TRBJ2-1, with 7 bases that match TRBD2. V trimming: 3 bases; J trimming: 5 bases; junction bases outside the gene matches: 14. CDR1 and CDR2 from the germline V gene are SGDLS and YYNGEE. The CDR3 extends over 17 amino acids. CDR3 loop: CASSAPRNSGSNNEQFF. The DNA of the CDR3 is TGTGCCAGCAGCGCCCCAAGGAATAGCGGGTCAAACAATGAGCAGTTCTTC.

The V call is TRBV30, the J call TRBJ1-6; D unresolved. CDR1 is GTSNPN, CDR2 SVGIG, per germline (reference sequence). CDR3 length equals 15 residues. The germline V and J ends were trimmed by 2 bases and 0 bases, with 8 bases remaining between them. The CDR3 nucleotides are TGTGCCTGGAGTCACCGGAGCTCCTATAATTCACCCCTCCACTTT. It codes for CAWSHRSSYNSPLHF.

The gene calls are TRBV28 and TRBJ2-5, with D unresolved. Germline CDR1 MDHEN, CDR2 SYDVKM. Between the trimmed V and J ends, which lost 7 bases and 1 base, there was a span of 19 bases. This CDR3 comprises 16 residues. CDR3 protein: CASTQTIPRSQETQYF. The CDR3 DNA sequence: TGTGCCAGCACCCAGACGATACCGAGGAGCCAAGAGACCCAGTACTTC. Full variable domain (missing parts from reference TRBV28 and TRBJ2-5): DVKVTQSSRYLVKRTGEKVFLECVQDMDHENMFWYRQDPGLGLRLIYFSYDVKMKEKGDIPEGYSVSREKKERFSLILESASTNQTSMYLCASTQTIPRSQETQYFGPGTRLLVL.

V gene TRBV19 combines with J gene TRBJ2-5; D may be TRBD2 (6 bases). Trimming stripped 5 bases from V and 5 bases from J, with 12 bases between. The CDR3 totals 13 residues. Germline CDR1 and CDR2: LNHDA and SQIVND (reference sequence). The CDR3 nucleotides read TGTGCCAGTAGTCCGGGACTGGGGGAGACCCAGTACTTC. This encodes CASSPGLGETQYF.

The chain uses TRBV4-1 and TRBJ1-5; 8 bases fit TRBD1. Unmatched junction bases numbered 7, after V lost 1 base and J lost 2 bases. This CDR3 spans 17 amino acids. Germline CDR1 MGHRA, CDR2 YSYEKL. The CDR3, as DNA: TGCGCCAGCAGCCAAGCCGCCAGGGGGCTGGGCAATCAGCCCCAGCATTTT. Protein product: CASSQAARGLGNQPQHF.

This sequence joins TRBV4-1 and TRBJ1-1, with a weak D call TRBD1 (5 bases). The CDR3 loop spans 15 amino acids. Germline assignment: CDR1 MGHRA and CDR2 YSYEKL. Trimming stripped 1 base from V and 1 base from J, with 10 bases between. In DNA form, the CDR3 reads TGCGCCAGCAGCCAAGTCGAGACAGCGAACACTGAAGCTTTCTTT. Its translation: CASSQVETANTEAFF.

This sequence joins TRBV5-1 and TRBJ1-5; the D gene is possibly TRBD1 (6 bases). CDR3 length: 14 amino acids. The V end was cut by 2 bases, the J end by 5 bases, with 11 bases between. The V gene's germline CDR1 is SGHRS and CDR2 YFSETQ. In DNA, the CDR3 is TGCGCCAGCAGCTTAGGACAGAGTGATCAGCCCCAGCATTTT. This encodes CASSLGQSDQPQHF.

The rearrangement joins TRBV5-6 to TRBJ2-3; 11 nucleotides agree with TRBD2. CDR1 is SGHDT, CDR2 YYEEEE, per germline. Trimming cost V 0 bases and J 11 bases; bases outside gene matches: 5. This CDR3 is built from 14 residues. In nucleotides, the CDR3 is TGTGCCAGCAGCTTGGCCCCACTAGCGGGGGAGCAGTATTTT. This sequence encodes CASSLAPLAGEQYF.

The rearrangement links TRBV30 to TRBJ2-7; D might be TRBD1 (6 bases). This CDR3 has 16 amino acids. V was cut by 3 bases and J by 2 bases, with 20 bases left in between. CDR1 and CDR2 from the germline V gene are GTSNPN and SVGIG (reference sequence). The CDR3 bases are TGTGCCTGGAGGCCTATGGGGGCTCTAGCCCCCTACGAGCAGTACTTC. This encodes CAWRPMGALAPYEQYF.

CDR3 sequence reads: CASSWARTNEKLFF. In nucleotides, the CDR3 is TGTGCCAGCAGCTGGGCACGAACTAATGAAAAACTGTTTTTT. V and J are TRBV7-2 and TRBJ1-4; D unclear. Germline CDR1 reads SGHTA; CDR2 reads FQGNSA. V was shortened by 4 bases and J by 1 base, with 7 bases between the two germline ends. This CDR3 region has 14 residues. Variable domain in full (rest from reference TRBV7-2 and TRBJ1-4): GAGVSQSPSNKVTEKGKDVELRCDPISGHTALYWYRQSLGQGLEFLIYFQGNSAPDKSGLPSDRFSAERTGGSVSTLTIQRTQQEDSAVYLCASSWARTNEKLFFGSGTQLSVL.